The 2 T cell receptor beta chains reported below all come from one sample, sequenced in a study of blood T cell repertoires in COVID-19. Data came from immunoSEQ multiplex PCR; TCRdb stores just in-frame clones and leaves some out. The data contain over 200,000 clones, 70% to 90% of them singletons. Specimen: peripheral blood. Receptors were obtained from a woman between 18 and 29 years old who had recovered from COVID-19.

The rearrangement links TRBV25-1 to TRBJ2-7; 8 positions match TRBD1. The junction had 4 bases not matched to a gene; V was cut back by 6 bases and J by 0 bases. The CDR3 totals 14 residues. CDR1 MGHDK and CDR2 SYGVNS come from the germline V gene. In DNA, the CDR3 is TGTGCCAGCAGCCGGGACAGGACCTCCTACGAGCAGTACTTC. Its translation: CASSRDRTSYEQYF.

The chain couples TRBV14 to TRBJ2-3; 8 bases are shared with TRBD2. This CDR3 comprises 12 residues. In germline, CDR1 is SGHDN, CDR2 FVKESK. Germline trimming cut 3 bases from V and 13 bases from J; bases unmatched to any gene: 6. The CDR3 is CASSQSGTSEYF. The CDR3 DNA reads as TGTGCCAGCAGCCAGAGCGGGACTAGTGAGTATTTT.